This T cell receptor beta chain was sequenced during a study of T cells in narcolepsy. Germline CDR1 reads SGHTA; CDR2 reads FQGTGA. The CDR3 is 14 amino acids. Trimming took 0 bases from V and 6 from J, leaving 9 bases between them. Method: immunoSEQ multiplex PCR; TCRdb's copy keeps in-frame clones and lacks some. The data contain fewer than 35,000 clones, around 79% of them singletons. The sequencing input was CD45RA- memory CD4+ T cells from PBMCs. The clonotype comes from a human donor with narcolepsy. The chain is built from TRBV7-3 and TRBJ2-1; possible D gene TRBD2, 6 bases. CDR3 DNA: TGTGCCAGCAGCTTAACCCCTAGCGTCAATGAGCAGTTCTTC. The encoded protein is CASSLTPSVNEQFF.